These 5 T cell receptor beta chains were sequenced from one sample in a study of blood T cell repertoires in COVID-19 (dated by TCRdb to about 2020). The library came from the immunoSEQ multiplex PCR assay. TCRdb stores this immuneACCESS table with in-frame sequences only. Part of the clones is absent; in the studies checked, under half of the shortfall reflects unresolved V genes, and no reason is known for the rest. Here the sample has approximately 220,000 clones; 84% occur a single time. The ten largest make up approximately 6.6% of the sample. Sequences were obtained from PBMCs or T cells enriched from blood (not recorded which). The source of these receptors is a woman aged 40 to 50 who had recovered from COVID-19.

V and J are TRBV27 and TRBJ1-2; maybe TRBD1 (5 bases). CDR3 length: 13 residues. The V end was cut by 6 bases, the J end by 9 bases, with 17 bases between. CDR1 MNHEY and CDR2 SMNVEV come from the germline V gene (reference sequence). CDR3 sequence: CASRPVRGYSYTF. Here the CDR3 DNA reads TGTGCCAGCAGACCGGTCCGGGGGTATAGCTACACCTTC.

V usage is TRBV7-3 and J usage is TRBJ2-2; weak D call: TRBD2 (5 bases). CDR3 length: 17 residues. Trimming pared 1 base from V and 3 bases from J, leaving 15 bases between. CDR1 SGHTA and CDR2 FQGTGA come from the germline V gene. CDR3 in DNA: TGTGCCAGCAGCTTAAGGGTGCGAGCGGCGGACACCGGGGAGCTGTTTTTT. Its protein product is CASSLRVRAADTGELFF.

This clone occurred once. The V call is TRBV5-6, the J call TRBJ2-1; a possible D gene is TRBD1 (6 bases). CDR1 is SGHDT, CDR2 YYEEEE, per germline. The CDR3 totals 16 residues. Trimming took off 5 bases at V and 2 bases at J, with 17 bases between the two ends. CDR3 loop: CASSYLRTAAYNEQFF. The CDR3 nucleotides are TGTGCCAGCAGTTACCTACGGACAGCTGCCTACAATGAGCAGTTCTTC.

Written as DNA, the CDR3 is TGTGCCAGCAGCTTCACCGGGACTGACATACGGGGTGAGCAGTTCTTC. Protein: CASSFTGTDIRGEQFF. The J gene is TRBJ2-1, the V gene TRBV7-2; tentatively, D is TRBD2 (6 bases). The CDR3 runs to 16 residues. Germline V CDR1 and CDR2: SGHTA, FQGNSA. V dropped 3 bases and J dropped 9 bases, with 21 bases sitting between them.

The chain carries TRBV11-2 and TRBJ1-1, with D perhaps matching TRBD1 (6 bases). Trimming took 0 bases from V and 1 from J, leaving 9 bases between them. The CDR3 loop spans 15 amino acids. Per germline, CDR1 SGHAT and CDR2 FQNNGV. CDR3 coding DNA: TGTGCCAGCAGCTTAGAAGGACAGAAGAACACTGAAGCTTTCTTT. Translated, it gives CASSLEGQKNTEAFF.